Sequencing of this TCR beta chain was carried out in a study of T cells in Graves' hyperthyroidism and ophthalmopathy. Regions amplified from RNA transcripts were the TCR beta CDR3 regions. TCR CDR3 underwent first-round RT-PCR with the HTBI primer set. TCRdb passed the multiplex PCR reads through MiXCR, listing each CDR3 protein once. The sample contains some 740,000 distinct CDR3 sequences, about 15% of which appear only once. Germline V gene lookup returns CDR1 LGHNA and CDR2 YNFKEQ. The length of the CDR3 is 17 residues. With 4 bases removed from V and 4 bases from J, the gap between germline ends came to 19 bases. This clonotype occurred many times.

The sequenced sample was blood. The origin of this receptor is a woman between 18 and 30 years old with Graves' hyperthyroidism. The rearrangement uses TRBV4-2 and TRBJ2-2, with D possibly being TRBD2 (6 bases). The CDR3 here is CASSRLVAEGGTGELFF. In nucleotides, the CDR3 is TGTGCCAGCAGCCGCCTCGTGGCGGAGGGTGGCACCGGGGAGCTGTTTTTT.